Following are 23 T cell receptor beta chains from one sample sequenced in a study of blood T cell repertoires in COVID-19. Data came from immunoSEQ multiplex PCR; TCRdb stores just in-frame clones and leaves some out. The profile shows a few hundred thousand clones, 85% to 90% of them singletons. Material: peripheral blood. These receptors came from a man older than 75 with acute or convalescent COVID-19.

The rearrangement joins TRBV5-1 to TRBJ2-5; 7 bases map to TRBD2. The CDR3 length is 15 residues. CDR1 and CDR2 (germline): SGHRS, YFSETQ. The V segment lost 7 bases and the J segment 3 bases; nucleotides outside the gene matches: 12. This CDR3 is CASSVSGGNEETQYF. The CDR3 DNA is TGCGCCAGCTCCGTGTCGGGGGGTAACGAAGAGACCCAGTACTTC. Full variable domain (rest looked up from reference TRBV5-1 and TRBJ2-5): KAGVTQTPRYLIKTRGQQVTLSCSPISGHRSVSWYQQTPGQGLQFLFEYFSETQRNKGNFPGRFSGRQFSNSRSEMNVSTLELGDSALYLCASSVSGGNEETQYFGPGTRLLVL.

The V and J genes are TRBV30 and TRBJ1-1; D perhaps matches TRBD1 (6 bases). Germline loops: CDR1 GTSNPN, CDR2 SVGIG (reference sequence). V was shortened by 3 bases and J by 5 bases, with 16 bases between the two germline ends. CDR3 length: 14 amino acids. CDR3 residues: CAWSHVQGRTEAFF. CDR3 nucleotide sequence: TGTGCCTGGAGCCACGTACAGGGAAGGACTGAAGCTTTCTTT.

The chain has TRBV10-3 and TRBJ2-1; TRBD2 matches 9 bases. The CDR3 spans 13 residues. The junction had 4 bases not matched to a gene; V was cut back by 4 bases and J by 9 bases. In germline, CDR1 is ENHRY, CDR2 SYGVKD. The CDR3 loop is CAISGGRGGEQFF. The DNA of the CDR3 is TGTGCCATCAGTGGCGGGAGGGGAGGTGAGCAGTTCTTC.

The chain links TRBV5-6 to TRBJ1-4, with TRBD1 matching over 9 bases. The length of the CDR3 is 17 residues. V was clipped by 4 bases and J by 4 bases; unmatched bases: 11. Germline CDR1 SGHDT, CDR2 YYEEEE. The CDR3 protein is CASSTGTGKSGNEKLFF. The CDR3 coding sequence is TGTGCCAGCAGCACTGGGACAGGGAAATCGGGTAATGAAAAACTGTTTTTT.

The gene calls are TRBV19 and TRBJ1-4; TRBD1 matches 10 bases. This CDR3 has 16 residues. V lost 4 bases and J lost 6; bases outside the gene matches: 8. The V gene's germline CDR1 is LNHDA and CDR2 SQIVND (reference sequence). For the CDR3, the DNA is TGTGCCAGTAGTAAGCCCGGGACAGGGGCGTATGAAAAACTGTTTTTT. Amino acid sequence: CASSKPGTGAYEKLFF.

The gene calls are TRBV21-1 and TRBJ2-7; TRBD1 is taken as the D call from the table, unchecked against the DNA. TRBV21-1 is a pseudogene. This CDR3 is built from 12 residues. The CDR3 here is CANPTGDHEQYF. As DNA, the CDR3 is TGTGCCAACCCGACAGGGGACCACGAGCAGTACTTC.

This sequence joins TRBV7-9 and TRBJ2-2; 8 nucleotides line up with TRBD1. The CDR3 runs to 16 residues. V dropped 2 bases and J dropped 2; count of bases not matched to a gene: 4. Germline CDR1 reads SEHNR; CDR2 reads FQNEAQ (reference sequence). The CDR3 DNA is TGTGCCAGCAGCTTAAATGGACAGGGAAACACCGGGGAGCTGTTTTTT. This codes for CASSLNGQGNTGELFF.

This rearrangement joins TRBV18 to TRBJ2-3; 9 bases line up with TRBD2. This CDR3 is built from 17 residues. CDR1 is KGHSH, CDR2 LQKENI, per germline. With 1 base clipped from V and 1 base from J, the junction kept 6 bases outside the gene matches. CDR3 sequence reads: CASSPLAGDTGTDTQYF. CDR3 DNA: TGTGCCAGCTCACCACTAGCGGGAGACACTGGCACAGATACGCAGTATTTT.

This clone showed up just once. V usage is TRBV21-1 and J usage is TRBJ1-2. TRBV21-1 is labeled a pseudogene. This CDR3 is built from 12 residues. CDR3 nucleotides: TGTGCCAGCAGCAAAGTACTATATGGCTACACCTTC. It codes for CASSKVLYGYTF.

This rearrangement joins TRBV24-1 to TRBJ2-5, with 7 positions matching TRBD1. The trim removed 10 bases at V and 2 bases at J, leaving 3 bases unmatched. The CDR3 has 12 amino acids. Germline CDR1 is KGHDR and CDR2 is SFDVKD. The CDR3 bases are TGTGCCACGACGGGACAGCAAGAGACCCAGTACTTC. Protein: CATTGQQETQYF.

The chain recombines TRBV5-1 with TRBJ2-3; a weak D match, TRBD2 (6 bases). This CDR3 has 17 amino acids. The germline CDR1 and CDR2 sequences are SGHRS and YFSETQ. The V and J ends lost 4 bases and 1 base respectively, with 19 bases between them. The CDR3 coding sequence is TGCGCCAGCAGCCAATCTCGCGGGGATCGCGGCACAGATACGCAGTATTTT. Its translation is CASSQSRGDRGTDTQYF.

The V call is TRBV11-2, the J call TRBJ1-6; the D is unclear. CDR1 and CDR2 (germline): SGHAT, FQNNGV. The CDR3 loop spans 13 amino acids. V was trimmed by 1 base and J by 7 bases, leaving 5 bases between them. The CDR3 spells CASSLGQNSPLHF. The DNA of the CDR3 is TGTGCCAGCAGCTTAGGTCAGAATTCACCCCTCCACTTT.

The genes are TRBV7-2 and TRBJ2-4, with D perhaps matching TRBD2 (6 bases). The CDR3 loop spans 18 amino acids. CDR1 and CDR2 (germline): SGHTA, FQGNSA. V was shortened by 1 base and J by 0 bases, with 16 bases between the two germline ends. CDR3 sequence: CASSLDGSLVLAKNIQYF. The CDR3 region has the DNA TGTGCCAGCAGCTTAGACGGGAGCTTGGTCTTAGCCAAAAACATTCAGTACTTC.

V usage is TRBV4-2 and J usage is TRBJ2-1; D is ambiguous. V lost 4 bases, J lost 1 base, and 17 bases lay in between. This CDR3 has 17 amino acids. The V gene's germline CDR1 is LGHNA and CDR2 YNFKEQ. The CDR3 DNA is TGTGCCAGCAGCCCAGACATGACAAGACCTTCCTACAATGAGCAGTTCTTC. Translation: CASSPDMTRPSYNEQFF.

The rearrangement uses TRBV2 and TRBJ2-1, with D maybe TRBD1 (6 bases). CDR3 length: 15 amino acids. Germline CDR1 is SNHLY and CDR2 is FYNNEI. V shed 5 bases and J shed 8 bases, with 19 bases lying between them. The CDR3 sequence is CASSKGHRELDEQFF. CDR3 DNA sequence: TGTGCCAGCAGTAAAGGACACAGGGAATTGGATGAGCAGTTCTTC.

CDR3 in DNA: TGCGCCAGCAGCCCTCGACTAGCGCCTGCCTACGAGCAGTACTTC. Amino acid sequence: CASSPRLAPAYEQYF. V gene TRBV5-1 combines with J gene TRBJ2-7, with 8 bases that match TRBD2. Germline-derived CDR1 and CDR2 are SGHRS and YFSETQ. This CDR3 is built from 15 residues. V trimming: 4 bases; J trimming: 2 bases; junction bases outside the gene matches: 8.

The chain employs TRBV13 and TRBJ1-1, with 7 bases fitting TRBD1. V lost 5 bases to trimming and J lost 5 bases; unmatched junction nucleotides: 11. CDR3 size: 15 residues. Germline-derived CDR1 and CDR2 are PRHDT and FYEKMQ (reference sequence). The CDR3 sequence: CASSPGGLWGTEAFF. CDR3 nucleotides: TGTGCCAGCAGCCCAGGGGGACTGTGGGGGACTGAAGCTTTCTTT.

The CDR3 sequence: CASSEPTGPTEAFF. The CDR3 DNA is TGCGCCAGCAGTGAGCCGACAGGGCCCACTGAAGCTTTCTTT. V gene TRBV10-2 combines with J gene TRBJ1-1; TRBD1 aligns across 7 bases. CDR1 and CDR2 from the germline V gene are WSHSY and SAAADI. The V gene end was trimmed by 2 bases and the J gene end by 4 bases; junction bases not matched to a gene: 4. This CDR3 has 14 residues.

This chain connects TRBV6-2 or TRBV6-3 to TRBJ1-2; 7 bases agree with TRBD1. The CDR3 has 13 residues. Germline-derived CDR1 and CDR2 are MNHEY and SVGEGT. V lost 5 bases, J lost 4 bases, and 4 bases stayed unmatched. CDR3: CASSRDSIYGYTF. CDR3 sequence (DNA): TGTGCCAGCAGTAGGGACAGCATCTATGGCTACACCTTC.

V usage is TRBV11-1 and J usage is TRBJ2-3, with D perhaps matching TRBD2 (6 bases). V dropped 4 bases and J dropped 11 bases, with 19 bases sitting between them. The V gene's germline CDR1 is SGHAT and CDR2 FQDESV (reference sequence). There are 14 residues in the CDR3. The CDR3 is CASSSSPRGNGQYF. The CDR3 bases are TGTGCCAGCAGCTCCTCCCCCCGCGGGAATGGGCAGTATTTT.

This chain joins TRBV19 and TRBJ2-5, with 9 bases lining up with TRBD1. The CDR3 spans 15 residues. Per germline, CDR1 LNHDA and CDR2 SQIVND (reference sequence). The ends lost 4 bases at V and 4 bases at J; junction bases unmatched: 7. DNA of the CDR3: TGTGCCAGTAGTACCCCGACAGGGGGGACAGAGACCCAGTACTTC. Amino acids: CASSTPTGGTETQYF.

V is TRBV5-1 and J is TRBJ2-3, with 11 bases that match TRBD2. This CDR3 has 15 residues. V shed 4 bases, J shed 2 bases, and the junction held 3 bases outside the gene matches. Germline V lookup: CDR1 SGHRS, CDR2 YFSETQ. The CDR3 coding sequence is TGCGCCAGCAGCGCTAGCGGGGGGCCCACAGATACGCAGTATTTT. The encoded protein is CASSASGGPTDTQYF.

The chain combines TRBV11-2 with TRBJ2-3; 14 bases are shared with TRBD2. CDR1 is SGHAT, CDR2 FQNNGV, per germline. CDR3 length equals 14 residues. J lost 6 bases, V lost 8 bases, and 4 bases had no gene match. This CDR3 is CASEGLAGVDTQYF. The CDR3, as DNA: TGTGCCAGCGAGGGACTAGCGGGAGTGGATACGCAGTATTTT.